The source of this T cell receptor (beta chain) is a study of blood T cell repertoires in COVID-19. The germline V and J ends were trimmed by 1 base and 8 bases, with 8 bases remaining between them. The CDR3 is made up of 12 amino acids. The germline gives CDR1 SEHNR, CDR2 FQNEAQ (reference sequence). This table comes from immunoSEQ multiplex PCR, and its TCRdb copy is limited to in-frame clones, with some not included. This table holds roughly 260,000 clones, 90% found once. The receptor comes from a middle-aged woman with acute or convalescent COVID-19. The sequenced sample consisted of peripheral blood. The chain couples TRBV7-9 to TRBJ1-2; D not resolved. The CDR3 nucleotides are TGTGCCAGCAGCTTAGACGGTAGCGGCTACACCTTC. It specifies CASSLDGSGYTF.